This TCR beta chain was sequenced in a study of OX40 agonist ivuxolimab in advanced cancers. Background on the study: Melanoma, hepatocellular carcinoma, head and neck or renal cell cancer occurred in dose-escalation patients. Whole-study results and caveats: Relative to CD4+, CD8+ T cells held more expanded clones on average.

Using immunoSEQ multiplex PCR, the repertoire was profiled, and TCRdb retains in-frame clones only, with some absent. The sample shows 15,000 to 25,000 clones, 83% of them seen only once. The ends were cut back, 5 bases at V and 3 bases at J, with 16 bases in the middle. The CDR3 totals 14 residues. Germline CDR1 is GTSNPN and CDR2 is SVGIG (reference sequence). About this clone itself: What it binds is not known.

With baseline, cycle 4 day 1, and cycle 7 day 1 as timepoints, blood was sampled. This sequence originates from an adult with an advanced solid tumor such as melanoma, head and neck, liver or kidney cancer. The source material was CD4+ or CD8+ T cells sorted from blood, sampled in a trial of the OX40 agonist ivuxolimab. This chain joins TRBV30 and TRBJ1-2; D is ambiguous. The CDR3 protein is CAWGSRNAYYGYTF. CDR3 sequence (DNA): TGTGCCTGGGGAAGTCGAAACGCCTACTATGGCTACACCTTC.